Following are 11 T cell receptor beta chains from one sample sequenced in a study of cytomegalovirus exposure and HLA in healthy donors. 60 Vbeta and 13 Jbeta primers were used in PCR. Measured with immunoSEQ multiplex PCR; TCRdb has only the in-frame clones, and not every one. This sample carries some 100,000 clones, approximately 69% of them seen once, and the ten largest clones take around a tenth. What was sequenced was PBMCs. These receptors came from a woman aged 45-65 years in good health and CMV-seropositive.

J is TRBJ1-2 and V is TRBV13, with 10 positions matching TRBD1. CDR1 PRHDT and CDR2 FYEKMQ come from the germline V gene (reference sequence). J lost 7 bases, V lost 5 bases, and 7 bases had no gene match. This CDR3 comprises 14 residues. The CDR3 coding sequence is TGTGCCAGCAGCACGACAGGGGGCGCGTTTGGCTACACCTTC. Protein: CASSTTGGAFGYTF.

The chain employs TRBV7-9 and TRBJ2-3; 10 bases line up with TRBD2. V trimming: 6 bases; J trimming: 6 bases; junction bases outside the gene matches: 9. Germline V gives CDR1 SEHNR, CDR2 FQNEAQ (reference sequence). The CDR3 has 15 amino acids. CDR3 nucleotide sequence: TGTGCCAGCAGGCTGGCCGGGACTAGCGCCGATACGCAGTATTTT. Translating it yields CASRLAGTSADTQYF.

The chain carries TRBV4-2 and TRBJ2-1; D perhaps matches TRBD2 (6 bases). The V end was cut by 2 bases, the J end by 7 bases, with 15 bases between. Germline CDR1 reads LGHNA; CDR2 reads YNFKEQ. This CDR3 has 15 residues. The CDR3 DNA follows: TGTGCCAGCAGCCAATTCGACCGGGACTCAAATGAGCAGTTCTTC. Translated: CASSQFDRDSNEQFF.

The chain links TRBV7-2 to TRBJ2-5; 9 bases fit TRBD2. Germline CDR1 is SGHTA and CDR2 is FQGNSA. The CDR3 sequence is 14 residues long. Trimming removed 6 bases from V and 2 bases from J; junction bases left unmatched: 4. CDR3 sequence: CASRPSGIQETQYF. In DNA, the CDR3 is TGTGCCAGCAGGCCTAGCGGGATTCAAGAGACCCAGTACTTC.

The chain couples TRBV19 to TRBJ2-3; maybe TRBD1 (5 bases). The germline V and J ends were trimmed by 3 bases and 0 bases, with 13 bases remaining between them. Germline CDR1 reads LNHDA; CDR2 reads SQIVND (reference sequence). This CDR3 spans 16 amino acids. The CDR3 is CASSIVDSSSTDTQYF. The DNA for the CDR3 is TGTGCCAGTAGTATTGTAGACAGCTCTAGCACAGATACGCAGTATTTT. Drawing the rest from reference TRBV19 and TRBJ2-3, the complete variable domain is DGGITQSPKYLFRKEGQNVTLSCEQNLNHDAMYWYRQDPGQGLRLIYYSQIVNDFQKGDIAEGYSVSREKKESFPLTVTSAQKNPTAFYLCASSIVDSSSTDTQYFGPGTRLTVL.

The rearrangement uses TRBV4-3 and TRBJ2-7; TRBD2 aligns across 8 bases. CDR1 and CDR2 from the germline V gene are LGHNA and YSLEER. V trimming: 1 base; J trimming: 6 bases; junction bases outside the gene matches: 11. CDR3 size: 16 residues. CDR3 region: CASSQGASGGLSEQYF. CDR3 DNA: TGCGCCAGCAGCCAAGGGGCGTCGGGGGGGTTGAGCGAGCAGTACTTC.

CDR3 region: CASSLDQSDEQFF. The CDR3 DNA is TGTGCCAGCAGCTTAGATCAGAGCGATGAGCAGTTCTTC. This chain joins TRBV7-2 and TRBJ2-1; unclear D gene. V was pared by 1 base and J by 8 bases, with 9 bases between. The CDR3 contains 13 residues. Germline CDR1 and CDR2: SGHTA and FQGNSA.

The chain has TRBV28 and TRBJ2-1; 8 nucleotides line up with TRBD1. The CDR3 spans 14 residues. V lost 5 bases, J lost 7 bases, and 7 bases stayed unmatched. Germline lookup yields CDR1 MDHEN and CDR2 SYDVKM. CDR3 bases: TGTGCCAGCAGTGGGACAGGTACCAATAATGAGCAGTTCTTC. Its protein product is CASSGTGTNNEQFF.

CDR3 in amino acids: CASSFTSHVYNEQFF. The CDR3 DNA is TGTGCCAGCAGCTTCACTAGCCACGTTTACAATGAGCAGTTCTTC. This chain links TRBV6-5 with TRBJ2-1; a weak D match, TRBD2 (6 bases). CDR3 length equals 15 residues. Trimming removed 6 bases at V and 4 bases at J, with 16 bases between. Per germline, CDR1 MNHEY and CDR2 SVGAGI.

This clone has just a few counts. V is TRBV30 and J is TRBJ1-5; 8 bases are a match to TRBD1. Looked up from germline, CDR1 is GTSNPN and CDR2 is SVGIG (reference sequence). The CDR3 spans 17 residues. With 2 bases clipped from V and 0 bases from J, the junction kept 9 bases outside the gene matches. The CDR3 DNA reads as TGTGCCTGGAGTCGACCGGGACAGGAAAATAGCAATCAGCCCCAGCATTTT. It translates to CAWSRPGQENSNQPQHF. The entire variable domain, with the rest obtained from reference TRBV30 and TRBJ1-5, is as follows: SQTIHQWPATLVQPVGSPLSLECTVEGTSNPNLYWYRQAAGRGLQLLFYSVGIGQISSEVPQNLSASRPQDRQFILSSKKLLLSDSGFYLCAWSRPGQENSNQPQHFGDGTRLSIL.

The genes are TRBV5-1 and TRBJ2-5; 12 nucleotides line up with TRBD1. Germline assignment: CDR1 SGHRS and CDR2 YFSETQ. Trimming cost V 7 bases and J 5 bases; bases outside gene matches: 12. This CDR3 contains 16 residues. This chain's CDR3 is CASGPGTGGSRETQYF. In DNA, the CDR3 is TGCGCCAGCGGCCCCGGGACAGGGGGCTCTCGGGAGACCCAGTACTTC.